The table lists the clone carrying this TCR beta chain with a count of one. Its antigen remains unknown. The data belong to a study of vaccination and CD4 T cells after COVID-19. Across the whole study: Recovered patients in the cohort numbered six men and four women, two of them Hispanic. Typically, post-vaccine samples were obtained a median roughly 70 days after dose two, within a range of 14 to 241.

Sequencing of the DNA from cultured CD4+ T cells was carried out with the Oncomine TCR Beta short-read assay. TCRdb recomputed calls from the PCR reads with MiXCR, one row per CDR3 protein. The sample has 12,000 to 15,000 distinct CDR3 sequences; approximately 64% are singletons. The treatment here: roughly nine-day PBMC culture with coronavirus spike peptide pools or control peptides (ViraFEST assay). Material for sequencing was CD4+ T cells from blood, cultured in vitro. The origin of this receptor is a human donor who had recovered from COVID-19.

The CDR3 nucleotides read TGCGCCAGCAGGGGGCAGCTAAATGAAAAACTGTTTTTT. This translates into CASRGQLNEKLFF. The rearrangement joins TRBV10-2 to TRBJ1-4, with a possible D match to TRBD1 (5 bases). V lost 6 bases and J lost 5, with 10 bases in between. The germline gives CDR1 WSHSY, CDR2 SAAADI. The CDR3 contains 13 residues.